The 23 T cell receptor beta chains below all came from one sample that was sequenced in a study of vaccination effects on CD4 cells after COVID-19. The antigens these receptors bind are not known. Isolation of CD4+ T cells took place after approximately 10 days of culture. This table comes from immunoSEQ multiplex PCR, and its TCRdb copy is limited to in-frame clones, with some not included. The table lists roughly 40,000 clones, about two thirds of them singletons. The specimen was CD4+ T cells from PBMCs cultured without peptide, collected before COVID-19 vaccination. The source of these receptors is a human donor who received a COVID-19 vaccine.

This clone was counted a few times. This chain connects TRBV27 to TRBJ1-2; TRBD1 aligns across 10 bases. The trim removed 5 bases at V and 7 bases at J, leaving 4 bases unmatched. Germline CDR1 is MNHEY and CDR2 is SMNVEV (reference sequence). The CDR3 length is 13 residues. The CDR3 region has the DNA TGTGCCAGCAGTGGGAGGACAGGGGGTGGCTACACCTTC. Amino acid sequence: CASSGRTGGGYTF.

The V call is TRBV10-3, the J call TRBJ1-2; D unresolved. Trimming took 6 bases from V and 9 from J, leaving 17 bases between them. CDR1 is ENHRY, CDR2 SYGVKD, per germline. The CDR3 length is 13 residues. The CDR3: CAIRAPGPRSYTF. The CDR3 region has the DNA TGTGCCATCAGGGCGCCGGGCCCCCGGAGCTACACCTTC.

This chain connects TRBV27 to TRBJ1-5; TRBD1 matches at 8 bases. The CDR3 has 14 amino acids. V lost 5 bases, J lost 5 bases, and 5 bases stayed unmatched. Germline CDR1 MNHEY, CDR2 SMNVEV (reference sequence). The CDR3 DNA sequence: TGTGCCAGCAGTGCCCGGACAGGGTATCAGCCCCAGCATTTT. Translation gives CASSARTGYQPQHF.

This sequence joins TRBV5-6 and TRBJ1-1; TRBD1 is a possible D gene (5 bases). This CDR3 spans 14 amino acids. The germline V gene encodes CDR1 SGHDT and CDR2 YYEEEE. The V and J ends lost 0 bases and 1 base respectively, with 7 bases between them. The CDR3 DNA is TGTGCCAGCAGCTTGGCCGGGGGGAACACTGAAGCTTTCTTT. It yields the protein CASSLAGGNTEAFF.

The genes are TRBV2 and TRBJ2-7, with 9 bases identical to TRBD2. The junction had 6 bases not matched to a gene; V was cut back by 5 bases and J by 4 bases. Per germline, CDR1 SNHLY and CDR2 FYNNEI. The CDR3 consists of 14 residues. CDR3 DNA sequence: TGTGCCAGCAGTTCAGAGCGGGGGGCATACGAGCAGTACTTC. Translating it yields CASSSERGAYEQYF.

This clone is a singleton in its sample. The V call is TRBV7-9, the J call TRBJ2-1; D gene uncertain. Trimming took off 2 bases at V and 6 bases at J, with 8 bases between the two ends. The CDR3 totals 13 residues. Germline CDR1 SEHNR, CDR2 FQNEAQ (reference sequence). In nucleotides, the CDR3 is TGTGCCAGCAGCTTACCGGGTATCAATGAGCAGTTCTTC. Translation: CASSLPGINEQFF.

This chain joins TRBV19 and TRBJ2-3; no clear D gene. CDR3 length: 13 residues. Germline assignment: CDR1 LNHDA and CDR2 SQIVND (reference sequence). V dropped 1 base and J dropped 5 bases, with 7 bases sitting between them. This CDR3 reads CASSIAQLDTQYF. For the CDR3, the DNA is TGTGCCAGTAGTATAGCGCAGTTAGATACGCAGTATTTT.

The CDR3 nucleotides read TGTGCCAGTAGTCGATATCTGCGCCCGGGACTCATGACCTACGAGCAGTACTTC. Protein product: CASSRYLRPGLMTYEQYF. The chain combines TRBV19 with TRBJ2-7; D may be TRBD2 (6 bases). The ends were cut back, 5 bases at V and 2 bases at J, with 25 bases in the middle. The germline CDR1 and CDR2 sequences are LNHDA and SQIVND (reference sequence). This CDR3 has 18 amino acids.

Only a few counts were recorded for this clone. This chain uses TRBV14 with TRBJ2-7, with D maybe TRBD1 (6 bases). CDR3 length: 15 residues. V was trimmed by 3 bases and J by 3 bases, leaving 15 bases between them. Germline assignment: CDR1 SGHDN and CDR2 FVKESK. CDR3: CASSQIGTTYYEQYF. DNA of the CDR3: TGTGCCAGCAGCCAGATCGGGACAACCTACTACGAGCAGTACTTC.

This clone was counted a single time. The chain employs TRBV7-2 and TRBJ1-2; D unclear. The germline CDR1 and CDR2 sequences are SGHTA and FQGNSA. Deletions cut 3 bases from V and 2 bases from J, with 10 bases between. The CDR3 sequence is 14 residues long. The CDR3 coding sequence is TGTGCCAGCAGCTTGGCGGGGTGGAACTATGGCTACACCTTC. This sequence encodes CASSLAGWNYGYTF.

The genes are TRBV6-6 and TRBJ2-7, with D uncertain. V gave up 4 bases and J gave up 4 bases, with 8 bases separating them. CDR1 and CDR2 (germline): MNHNY, SVGAGI (reference sequence). The CDR3 is made up of 12 amino acids. The CDR3 region is CASSLLGYEQYF. In DNA, the CDR3 is TGTGCCAGCAGTTTGTTGGGGTACGAGCAGTACTTC.

The chain recombines TRBV5-4 with TRBJ1-2, with 10 bases lining up with TRBD1. Per germline, CDR1 SGHNT and CDR2 YYREEE (reference sequence). CDR3 length: 19 amino acids. The trim removed 4 bases at V and 3 bases at J, leaving 18 bases unmatched. CDR3 loop: CASSVMTFRDRGVYYGYTF. CDR3 DNA sequence: TGTGCCAGCAGCGTTATGACTTTCCGGGACAGGGGCGTTTACTATGGCTACACCTTC.

This clone has a handful of counts. Written as DNA, the CDR3 is TGTGCCAGCAGGCCTCAGGGGGCTCCTTCTGGAAACACCATATATTTT. Translation: CASRPQGAPSGNTIYF. This rearrangement joins TRBV27 to TRBJ1-3; 8 bases align to TRBD1. Germline V lookup: CDR1 MNHEY, CDR2 SMNVEV (reference sequence). Trimming removed 6 bases from V and 1 base from J; junction bases left unmatched: 8. The CDR3 covers 16 residues.

The chain recombines TRBV19 with TRBJ2-7; no reliable D call. From germline, CDR1 is LNHDA and CDR2 SQIVND (reference sequence). This CDR3 has 14 amino acids. The ends were cut back, 6 bases at V and 1 base at J, with 13 bases in the middle. The CDR3 DNA sequence: TGTGCCAGTAGATCCGGCTCGGAGTCCTACGAGCAGTACTTC. The encoded protein is CASRSGSESYEQYF.

This chain links TRBV27 with TRBJ2-7, with unresolved D. The CDR3 totals 18 residues. The germline V gene encodes CDR1 MNHEY and CDR2 SMNVEV (reference sequence). V lost 2 bases to trimming and J lost 0 bases, with 20 bases between them. CDR3 region: CASSLQPPLGDSSYEQYF. CDR3 DNA: TGTGCCAGCAGTTTACAGCCCCCATTAGGAGATAGCTCCTACGAGCAGTACTTC.

This chain links TRBV5-4 with TRBJ2-5, with TRBD2 identical over 9 bases. V dropped 3 bases and J dropped 2; count of bases not matched to a gene: 5. The CDR3 consists of 15 residues. Germline CDR1 is SGHNT and CDR2 is YYREEE (reference sequence). The chain's CDR3 is CASSSPLAGQETQYF. The CDR3 coding sequence is TGTGCCAGCAGCTCTCCTCTAGCGGGGCAAGAGACCCAGTACTTC.

The J gene is TRBJ2-1, the V gene TRBV11-2; D gene ambiguous. In germline, CDR1 is SGHAT, CDR2 FQNNGV. V was shortened by 2 bases and J by 10 bases, with 3 bases between the two germline ends. The length of the CDR3 is 10 residues. In nucleotides, the CDR3 is TGTGCCAGCAGCTTACGCGAGCAGTTCTTC. This codes for CASSLREQFF.

V is TRBV6-5 and J is TRBJ1-4; no reliable D call. CDR1 MNHEY and CDR2 SVGAGI come from the germline V gene. The CDR3 loop spans 13 amino acids. Deletions cut 6 bases from V and 8 bases from J, with 13 bases between. The CDR3 DNA follows: TGTGCCAGCAGGGTTAATGATTTAGAAAAACTGTTTTTT. Translating it yields CASRVNDLEKLFF.

The chain combines TRBV5-1 with TRBJ1-5; 7 positions agree with TRBD1. CDR1 is SGHRS and CDR2 is YFSETQ in the germline V gene. The CDR3 length is 15 residues. V was clipped by 3 bases and J by 0 bases; unmatched bases: 3. CDR3 sequence reads: CASSSTGNSNQPQHF. The CDR3 coding sequence is TGCGCCAGCAGCTCGACAGGGAATAGCAATCAGCCCCAGCATTTT.

The chain links TRBV6-4 to TRBJ1-2; D ambiguous. CDR1 MRHNA and CDR2 SNTAGT come from the germline V gene. This CDR3 comprises 13 residues. Trimming cost V 2 bases and J 3 bases, with 7 bases left between them. CDR3: CASSDEGDYGYTF. CDR3 nucleotide sequence: TGTGCCAGCAGTGACGAGGGCGACTATGGCTACACCTTC.

The V and J genes are TRBV27 and TRBJ2-5, with TRBD1 as a possible D gene (5 bases). CDR1 is MNHEY, CDR2 SMNVEV, per germline (reference sequence). The CDR3 has 13 amino acids. Trimming stripped 5 bases from V and 4 bases from J, with 11 bases between. The CDR3 nucleotides are TGTGCCAGCAGTATCAGGGTACGAGAGACCCAGTACTTC. Its translation is CASSIRVRETQYF.

The chain employs TRBV4-1 and TRBJ2-4; D unresolved. V lost 1 base and J lost 0, with 13 bases in between. This CDR3 contains 17 residues. The germline V gene encodes CDR1 MGHRA and CDR2 YSYEKL. CDR3: CASSQVDPTLAKNIQYF. DNA of the CDR3: TGCGCCAGCAGCCAAGTCGATCCGACTTTAGCCAAAAACATTCAGTACTTC.

The chain joins TRBV7-9 to TRBJ1-4; D unclear. The CDR3 is made up of 13 amino acids. The V and J ends lost 0 bases and 14 bases respectively, with 13 bases between them. CDR1 SEHNR and CDR2 FQNEAQ come from the germline V gene (reference sequence). The DNA of the CDR3 is TGTGCCAGCAGCTTAGCTGGCGTTGATTTGCTGTTTTTT. This sequence encodes CASSLAGVDLLFF. The whole variable domain, remainder taken from reference TRBV7-9 and TRBJ1-4, is DTGVSQNPRHKITKRGQNVTFRCDPISEHNRLYWYRQTLGQGPEFLTYFQNEAQLEKSRLLSDRFSAERPKGSFSTLEIQRTEQGDSAMYLCASSLAGVDLLFFGSGTQLSVL.